This passage covers 31 T cell receptor beta chains from one sample sequenced in a study of identical twins. TCRdb passed the 5' RACE reads through MiXCR, listing each CDR3 protein once. The sample shows about 200,000 distinct CDR3 sequences, approximately 9% of them seen only once. Sequencing was done on a sample of memory (CD45RO+) T cells sorted from blood. These receptor sequences come from a woman aged 18 to 35 in good health.

This clonotype was observed a handful of times. This chain links TRBV6-1 with TRBJ2-2; the D is unclear. CDR1 MNHNS and CDR2 SASEGT come from the germline V gene. The V gene lost 6 bases and the J gene lost 2 bases, with 7 bases spanning the gap. This CDR3 has 13 residues. The CDR3 coding sequence is TGTGCCAGCAGGGGCGCCAACACCGGGGAGCTGTTTTTT. Translating it yields CASRGANTGELFF.

This clonotype occurred many times. Here the CDR3 DNA reads TGCGCCAGCAGCTTGGCCGGGACAGATATTAACTATGGCTACACCTTC. This translates into CASSLAGTDINYGYTF. V gene TRBV5-1 combines with J gene TRBJ1-2; 7 bases are shared with TRBD1. The CDR3 is 16 residues long. From germline, CDR1 is SGHRS and CDR2 YFSETQ. V was clipped by 0 bases and J by 1 base; unmatched bases: 6.

As concerns this clonotype: One junction end disagrees with the germline gene, perhaps due to a read error. V and J are TRBV30 and TRBJ2-1; TRBD2 agrees at 7 bases. This CDR3 has 13 amino acids. Germline values: CDR1 GTSNPN, CDR2 SVGIG (reference sequence). In DNA, the CDR3 is TGTGCCGGGAGCGGGGACTCCTACAATGAGCAGTTCTTC. This sequence encodes CAGSGDSYNEQFF.

This clonotype was counted a few times. The V call is TRBV20-1, the J call TRBJ1-6, with 7 nucleotides matching TRBD1. Unmatched junction bases numbered 7, after V lost 6 bases and J lost 8 bases. This CDR3 comprises 13 residues. Germline V lookup: CDR1 DFQATT, CDR2 SNEGSKA (reference sequence). CDR3 sequence: CSAAQGQDSPLHF. DNA for the CDR3: TGCAGTGCCGCCCAAGGACAGGATTCACCCCTCCACTTT.

CDR3 in DNA: TGTGCCAGCAGCTTAAAGGCGGGAGGGTGGGGCAATGAGCAGTTCTTC. Its protein is CASSLKAGGWGNEQFF. This chain links TRBV7-2 with TRBJ2-1; TRBD2 matches at 9 bases. The CDR3 contains 16 residues. The V and J ends lost 2 bases and 6 bases, in that order; junction bases with no gene match: 8. Germline assignment: CDR1 SGHTA and CDR2 FQGNSA. Full variable domain (outside the CDR3, taken from reference TRBV7-2 and TRBJ2-1): GAGVSQSPSNKVTEKGKDVELRCDPISGHTALYWYRQSLGQGLEFLIYFQGNSAPDKSGLPSDRFSAERTGGSVSTLTIQRTQQEDSAVYLCASSLKAGGWGNEQFFGPGTRLTVL.

This clonotype has at least ten counts. V gene TRBV7-8 combines with J gene TRBJ2-7; TRBD1 agrees at 8 bases. CDR1 SGHVS and CDR2 FQNEAQ come from the germline V gene. This CDR3 spans 15 amino acids. J was trimmed by 0 bases and V by 3 bases; bases with no gene match: 4. Here the CDR3 reads CASSLYQGASYEQYF. The CDR3 nucleotides read TGTGCCAGCAGCTTGTACCAGGGGGCCTCCTACGAGCAGTACTTC.

This clonotype occurred many times. This chain joins TRBV12-3 or TRBV12-4 and TRBJ2-5, with a weak D call TRBD1 (5 bases). The CDR3 totals 12 residues. V lost 5 bases and J lost 5, with 9 bases in between. CDR3 loop: CASSQGGETQYF. CDR3 coding DNA: TGTGCCAGCAGTCAGGGTGGGGAGACCCAGTACTTC.

The table lists this clonotype with many counts. This chain links TRBV9 with TRBJ2-7; TRBD1 matches 9 bases. Losses at the gene ends were 0 bases for V and 9 bases for J; bases not matched to a gene: 7. The CDR3 has 14 residues. Per germline, CDR1 SGDLS and CDR2 YYNGEE. Here the CDR3 reads CASSVGQDRGRQYF. The CDR3 DNA reads TGTGCCAGCAGCGTAGGTCAGGACAGGGGCCGGCAGTACTTC.

CDR3 residues: CASIPLAGTDTQYF. CDR3 bases: TGTGCCAGCATCCCCCTAGCGGGCACAGATACGCAGTATTTT. The chain combines TRBV2 with TRBJ2-3, with TRBD2 matching 7 bases. The CDR3 is 14 residues long. V gave up 7 bases and J gave up 1 base; unmatched junction bases: 5. Germline V gene lookup returns CDR1 SNHLY and CDR2 FYNNEI. The full variable domain, with the rest looked up from reference TRBV2 and TRBJ2-3, is EPEVTQTPSHQVTQMGQEVILRCVPISNHLYFYWYRQILGQKVEFLVSFYNNEISEKSEIFDDQFSVERPDGSNFTLKIRSTKLEDSAMYFCASIPLAGTDTQYFGPGTRLTVL.

At least ten counts were recorded for this clonotype. The rearrangement links TRBV5-1 to TRBJ2-7; 8 bases align to TRBD1. The trim removed 0 bases at V and 6 bases at J, leaving 5 bases unmatched. Germline CDR1 is SGHRS and CDR2 is YFSETQ. The CDR3 contains 14 residues. The CDR3 loop is CASSLEGQDTEQYF. Written as DNA, the CDR3 is TGCGCCAGCAGCTTGGAGGGACAGGACACCGAGCAGTACTTC.

J is TRBJ2-1 and V is TRBV19; D remains unclear. CDR1 is LNHDA and CDR2 is SQIVND in the germline V gene (reference sequence). The V gene lost 3 bases and the J gene lost 7 bases, with 13 bases spanning the gap. CDR3 length equals 14 residues. The DNA of the CDR3 is TGTGCCAGTAGTATGGGATTCAACATGAATGAGCAGTTCTTC. Its translation is CASSMGFNMNEQFF. Supplemented by reference TRBV19 and TRBJ2-1, the full variable domain reads DGGITQSPKYLFRKEGQNVTLSCEQNLNHDAMYWYRQDPGQGLRLIYYSQIVNDFQKGDIAEGYSVSREKKESFPLTVTSAQKNPTAFYLCASSMGFNMNEQFFGPGTRLTVL.

At least ten counts were recorded for this clonotype. The chain joins TRBV12-3 or TRBV12-4 to TRBJ2-7; 10 bases align to TRBD1. V gave up 5 bases and J gave up 3 bases; unmatched junction bases: 7. The CDR3 has 15 residues. The CDR3 protein is CASSLDRGFHYEQYF. In nucleotides, the CDR3 is TGTGCCAGCAGTCTGGACAGGGGGTTCCACTACGAGCAGTACTTC.

This clonotype was seen a handful of times. This chain joins TRBV27 and TRBJ2-5, with D possibly being TRBD2 (7 bases). The CDR3 is 13 amino acids. The V and J ends lost 5 bases and 9 bases respectively, with 16 bases between them. Germline CDR1 reads MNHEY; CDR2 reads SMNVEV (reference sequence). CDR3 in amino acids: CASSPGWEGAQYF. The DNA of the CDR3 is TGTGCCAGCAGTCCTGGCTGGGAGGGGGCCCAGTACTTC.

Regarding this clonotype: An end of the junction does not agree with germline; a read error may underlie this. The V and J genes are TRBV12-3 or TRBV12-4 and TRBJ1-1; 9 bases line up with TRBD1. The CDR3 has 12 amino acids. The CDR3, as DNA: TGTGCCAGCGGGGGGATGAACAGGGGGCGGATCTTT. Protein product: CASGGMNRGRIF.

This clonotype was counted between two and nine times. J is TRBJ2-1 and V is TRBV5-5; 10 bases fit TRBD2. The CDR3 totals 15 residues. Germline trimming cut 2 bases from V and 9 bases from J; bases unmatched to any gene: 8. Looked up from germline, CDR1 is SGHKS and CDR2 is YYEKEE (reference sequence). DNA for the CDR3: TGTGCCAGCAGCTTCTTACTAGCGGGAAGGCCTGAGCAGTTCTTC. It yields the protein CASSFLLAGRPEQFF.

This rearrangement joins TRBV10-1 to TRBJ2-3, with D tentatively TRBD1 or TRBD2 (5 bases each). Germline loops: CDR1 WNHNN, CDR2 SYGVQD (reference sequence). CDR3 size: 13 residues. V lost 5 bases, J lost 3 bases, and 9 bases lay in between. As DNA, the CDR3 is TGCGCCAGCAGTTTAGGGGAGACAGATACGCAGTATTTT. It encodes CASSLGETDTQYF.

This clonotype was counted a few times. The chain links TRBV7-8 to TRBJ2-2, with TRBD1 as a possible D gene (5 bases). Trimming shortened V by 1 base and J by 3 bases, and 9 bases separated the two germline ends. CDR1 and CDR2 (germline): SGHVS, FQNEAQ. CDR3 size: 15 residues. As DNA, the CDR3 is TGTGCCAGCAGCTTAGGGACATTCGACACCGGGGAGCTGTTTTTT. This sequence encodes CASSLGTFDTGELFF.

The DNA for the CDR3 is TGCGCCAGCAGCCCGGGTCGACAGGGAGGTTGGGCCACTGAAGCTTTCTTT. It is translated as CASSPGRQGGWATEAFF. The chain has TRBV5-1 and TRBJ1-1; 7 bases fit TRBD1. The germline gives CDR1 SGHRS, CDR2 YFSETQ. CDR3 size: 17 residues. Trimming cost V 4 bases and J 4 bases; bases outside gene matches: 16.

This clonotype was seen more than once but under ten times. The genes are TRBV20-1 and TRBJ2-7; D not resolved. The CDR3 loop spans 12 amino acids. Germline-derived CDR1 and CDR2 are DFQATT and SNEGSKA (reference sequence). Trimming left V 0 bases short and J 1 base short, with 4 bases between. The CDR3 loop reads CSARDISYEQYF. CDR3 in DNA: TGCAGTGCTAGAGATATTTCCTACGAGCAGTACTTC.

This clonotype was recorded many times. The V gene is TRBV5-1, the J gene TRBJ1-1; no reliable D call. The CDR3 totals 14 residues. Germline CDR1 is SGHRS and CDR2 is YFSETQ. V was cut by 1 base and J by 5 bases, with 12 bases left in between. DNA of the CDR3: TGCGCCAGCAGCTTGCAGAGGGTCAGTACTGAAGCTTTCTTT. It is translated as CASSLQRVSTEAFF. Together with reference TRBV5-1 and TRBJ1-1, the CDR3 gives the full variable domain: KAGVTQTPRYLIKTRGQQVTLSCSPISGHRSVSWYQQTPGQGLQFLFEYFSETQRNKGNFPGRFSGRQFSNSRSEMNVSTLELGDSALYLCASSLQRVSTEAFFGQGTRLTVV.

This clonotype was recorded many times. This sequence joins TRBV14 and TRBJ1-1, with unresolved D. Germline V gives CDR1 SGHDN, CDR2 FVKESK. The CDR3 consists of 17 residues. Trimming took 3 bases from V and 0 from J, leaving 17 bases between them. The CDR3 sequence: CASSQARLAGLNTEAFF. CDR3 sequence (DNA): TGTGCCAGCAGCCAGGCCAGGCTTGCCGGACTGAACACTGAAGCTTTCTTT.

This clonotype appeared a few times. The chain joins TRBV5-1 to TRBJ2-1; a weak D match, TRBD2 (6 bases). Trimming removed 5 bases from V and 7 bases from J, with 13 bases in between. Germline CDR1 reads SGHRS; CDR2 reads YFSETQ. CDR3 length: 13 residues. The CDR3 DNA follows: TGCGCCAGCAGACCGGAACGGGGGAATGAGCAGTTCTTC. Protein product: CASRPERGNEQFF.

V is TRBV9 and J is TRBJ2-1; D unresolved. CDR3 size: 14 residues. The germline CDR1 and CDR2 sequences are SGDLS and YYNGEE. V was cut by 0 bases and J by 8 bases, with 12 bases left in between. The CDR3 loop is CASSVDEVPHEQFF. The CDR3 coding sequence is TGTGCCAGCAGCGTAGATGAGGTCCCCCATGAGCAGTTCTTC.

The rearrangement links TRBV7-8 to TRBJ1-5; TRBD1 is a possible D gene (6 bases). With 4 bases removed from V and 7 bases from J, the gap between germline ends came to 17 bases. The CDR3 has 15 amino acids. In germline, CDR1 is SGHVS, CDR2 FQNEAQ. CDR3 sequence (DNA): TGTGCCAGCAGCTCAAACCAGGGGCTGGGGCAGCCCCAGCATTTT. It is translated as CASSSNQGLGQPQHF. The entire variable domain, with the rest obtained from reference TRBV7-8 and TRBJ1-5, is as follows: GAGVSQSPRYKVAKRGQDVALRCDPISGHVSLFWYQQALGQGPEFLTYFQNEAQLDKSGLPSDRFFAERPEGSVSTLKIQRTQQEDSAVYLCASSSNQGLGQPQHFGDGTRLSIL.

In its sample, this clonotype was seen a few times. The rearrangement links TRBV20-1 to TRBJ2-3, with D perhaps TRBD1 (6 bases). Germline CDR1 DFQATT, CDR2 SNEGSKA (reference sequence). V was clipped by 3 bases and J by 3 bases, with 10 bases between them. This CDR3 has 13 residues. CDR3 in amino acids: CSARGASTDTQYF. The CDR3 DNA is TGCAGTGCTAGGGGGGCTTCGACAGATACGCAGTATTTT.

The chain combines TRBV30 with TRBJ2-7, with D possibly being TRBD1 (8 bases). Germline assignment: CDR1 GTSNPN and CDR2 SVGIG (reference sequence). The CDR3 has 16 residues. Trimming pared 3 bases from V and 4 bases from J, leaving 22 bases between. The CDR3 loop reads CAWSHHRGGVSYEQYF. In DNA form, the CDR3 reads TGTGCCTGGAGCCACCACAGGGGGGGGGTGAGTTACGAGCAGTACTTC.

This clonotype has just a few counts. The chain couples TRBV7-8 to TRBJ1-2; no definite D call. Looked up from germline, CDR1 is SGHVS and CDR2 is FQNEAQ. CDR3 size: 14 residues. Trimming took off 1 base at V and 4 bases at J, with 10 bases between the two ends. CDR3 amino acids: CASSLVGRVYGYTF. The CDR3 nucleotides are TGTGCCAGCAGCTTAGTAGGCAGAGTCTATGGCTACACCTTC. Full variable domain (missing parts from reference TRBV7-8 and TRBJ1-2): GAGVSQSPRYKVAKRGQDVALRCDPISGHVSLFWYQQALGQGPEFLTYFQNEAQLDKSGLPSDRFFAERPEGSVSTLKIQRTQQEDSAVYLCASSLVGRVYGYTFGSGTRLTVV.

The sample holds a few counts of this clonotype. The chain joins TRBV9 to TRBJ1-1, with TRBD1 as a possible D gene (6 bases). In germline, CDR1 is SGDLS, CDR2 YYNGEE. V was clipped by 2 bases and J by 0 bases, with 11 bases between them. The CDR3 contains 15 residues. This chain's CDR3 is CASSVTGFMNTEAFF. CDR3 bases: TGTGCCAGCAGCGTGACAGGATTCATGAACACTGAAGCTTTCTTT.

This clonotype was picked up a small number of times. The rearrangement uses TRBV20-1 and TRBJ2-1; D possibly matches TRBD1 or TRBD2 (5 bases each). The CDR3 runs 15 residues. Germline values: CDR1 DFQATT, CDR2 SNEGSKA (reference sequence). Between the trimmed V and J ends, which lost 4 bases and 4 bases, there was a span of 17 bases. The chain's CDR3 is CSAKPGGAAYNEQFF. DNA of the CDR3: TGCAGTGCTAAGCCTGGGGGAGCGGCTTACAATGAGCAGTTCTTC.

This sequence joins TRBV30 and TRBJ2-1; D tentatively reads TRBD1 or TRBD2 (5 bases each). Germline assignment: CDR1 GTSNPN and CDR2 SVGIG (reference sequence). Trimming stripped 3 bases from V and 10 bases from J, with 10 bases between. This CDR3 has 11 residues. This chain's CDR3 is CAWRGVREQFF. In DNA, the CDR3 is TGTGCCTGGAGGGGGGTGCGGGAGCAGTTCTTC.

This clonotype was observed many times. This chain joins TRBV10-3 and TRBJ2-1; either TRBD1 or TRBD2 may supply D (6 bases each). Germline CDR1 and CDR2: ENHRY and SYGVKD. This CDR3 is 15 amino acids long. The V end lost 3 bases, the J end lost 4 bases, and 13 bases lay between the germline ends. CDR3 loop: CAISEKGGRYNEQFF. In nucleotides, the CDR3 is TGTGCCATCAGTGAAAAGGGGGGACGGTACAATGAGCAGTTCTTC.